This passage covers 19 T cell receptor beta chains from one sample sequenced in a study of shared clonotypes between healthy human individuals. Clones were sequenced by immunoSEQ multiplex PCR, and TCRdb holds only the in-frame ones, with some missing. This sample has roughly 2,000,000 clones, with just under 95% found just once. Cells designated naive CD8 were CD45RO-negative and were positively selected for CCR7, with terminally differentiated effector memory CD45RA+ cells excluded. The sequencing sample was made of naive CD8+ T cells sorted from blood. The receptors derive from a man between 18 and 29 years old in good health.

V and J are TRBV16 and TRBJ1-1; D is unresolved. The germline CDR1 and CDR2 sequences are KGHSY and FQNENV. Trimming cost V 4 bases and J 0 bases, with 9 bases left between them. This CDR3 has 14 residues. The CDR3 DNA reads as TGTGCCAGCAGCCTATCGAAGATGAACACTGAAGCTTTCTTT. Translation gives CASSLSKMNTEAFF.

The CDR3 is CSEIQGWDTEAFF. The CDR3 coding sequence is TGCAGCGAAATTCAAGGGTGGGACACTGAAGCTTTCTTT. The chain recombines TRBV29-1 with TRBJ1-1; D unclear. This CDR3 is built from 13 residues. V lost 7 bases and J lost 3, with 15 bases in between. Germline V gives CDR1 SQVTM, CDR2 ANQGSEA.

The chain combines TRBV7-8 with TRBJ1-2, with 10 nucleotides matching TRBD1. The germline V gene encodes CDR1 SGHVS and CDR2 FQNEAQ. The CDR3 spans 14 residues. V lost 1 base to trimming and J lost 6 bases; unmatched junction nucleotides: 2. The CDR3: CASSLGTGGDGYTF. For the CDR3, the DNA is TGTGCCAGCAGCTTAGGGACAGGGGGAGATGGCTACACCTTC.

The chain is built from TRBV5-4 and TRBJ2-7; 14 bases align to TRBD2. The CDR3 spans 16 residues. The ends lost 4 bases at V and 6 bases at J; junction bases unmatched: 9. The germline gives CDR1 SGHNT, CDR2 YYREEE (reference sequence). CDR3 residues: CASSTLGLAGVGEQYF. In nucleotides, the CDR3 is TGTGCCAGCAGCACGTTGGGACTAGCGGGAGTCGGCGAGCAGTACTTC.

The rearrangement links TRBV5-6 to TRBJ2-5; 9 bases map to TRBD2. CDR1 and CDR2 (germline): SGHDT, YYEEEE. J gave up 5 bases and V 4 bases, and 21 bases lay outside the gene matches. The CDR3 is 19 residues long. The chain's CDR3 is CASSVDGVAGGIMLETQYF. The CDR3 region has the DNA TGTGCCAGCAGCGTCGACGGGGTGGCGGGAGGGATTATGTTGGAGACCCAGTACTTC.

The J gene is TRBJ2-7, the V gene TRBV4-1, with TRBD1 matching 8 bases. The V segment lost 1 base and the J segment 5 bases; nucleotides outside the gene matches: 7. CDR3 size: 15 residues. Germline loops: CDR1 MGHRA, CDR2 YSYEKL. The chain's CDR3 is CASSQAGTGVHEQYF. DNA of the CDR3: TGCGCCAGCAGCCAAGCCGGGACAGGTGTCCACGAGCAGTACTTC.

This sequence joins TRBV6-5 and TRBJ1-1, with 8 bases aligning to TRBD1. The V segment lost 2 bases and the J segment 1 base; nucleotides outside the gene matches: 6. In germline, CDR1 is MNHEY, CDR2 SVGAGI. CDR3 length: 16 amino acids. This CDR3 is CASSYPADRGNTEAFF. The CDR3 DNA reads TGTGCCAGCAGTTACCCCGCCGACAGGGGGAACACTGAAGCTTTCTTT.

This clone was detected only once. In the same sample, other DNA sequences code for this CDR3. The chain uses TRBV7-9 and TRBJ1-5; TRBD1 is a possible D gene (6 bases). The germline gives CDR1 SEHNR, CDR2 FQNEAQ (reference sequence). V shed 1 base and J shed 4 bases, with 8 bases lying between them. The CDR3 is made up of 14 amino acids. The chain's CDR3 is CASSLGQGNQPQHF. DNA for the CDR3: TGTGCCAGCAGCTTAGGTCAGGGGAATCAGCCCCAGCATTTT.

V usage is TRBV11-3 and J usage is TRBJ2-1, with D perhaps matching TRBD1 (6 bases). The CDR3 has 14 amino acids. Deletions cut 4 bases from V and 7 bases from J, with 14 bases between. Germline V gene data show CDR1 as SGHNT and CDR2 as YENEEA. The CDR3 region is CASSSSRGKNEQFF. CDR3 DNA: TGTGCCAGCAGCTCTAGCAGGGGCAAGAATGAGCAGTTCTTC. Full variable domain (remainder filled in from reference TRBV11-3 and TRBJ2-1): EAGVVQSPRYKIIEKKQPVAFWCNPISGHNTLYWYLQNLGQGPELLIRYENEEAVDDSQLPKDRFSAERLKGVDSTLKIQPAELGDSAVYLCASSSSRGKNEQFFGPGTRLTVL.

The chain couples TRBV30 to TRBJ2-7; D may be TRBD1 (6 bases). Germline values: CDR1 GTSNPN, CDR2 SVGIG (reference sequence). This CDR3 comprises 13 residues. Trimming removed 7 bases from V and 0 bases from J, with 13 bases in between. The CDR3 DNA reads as TGTGCCTCCCTGGACAGTCTCTCCTACGAGCAGTACTTC. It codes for CASLDSLSYEQYF.

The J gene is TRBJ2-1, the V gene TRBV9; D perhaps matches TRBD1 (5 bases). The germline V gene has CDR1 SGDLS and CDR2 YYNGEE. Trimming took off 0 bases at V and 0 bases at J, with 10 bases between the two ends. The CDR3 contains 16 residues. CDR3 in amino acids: CASSVVQGYSYNEQFF. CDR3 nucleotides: TGTGCCAGCAGCGTAGTCCAGGGCTACTCCTACAATGAGCAGTTCTTC. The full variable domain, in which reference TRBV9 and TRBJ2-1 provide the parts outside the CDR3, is DSGVTQTPKHLITATGQRVTLRCSPRSGDLSVYWYQQSLDQGLQFLIQYYNGEERAKGNILERFSAQQFPDLHSELNLSSLELGDSALYFCASSVVQGYSYNEQFFGPGTRLTVL.

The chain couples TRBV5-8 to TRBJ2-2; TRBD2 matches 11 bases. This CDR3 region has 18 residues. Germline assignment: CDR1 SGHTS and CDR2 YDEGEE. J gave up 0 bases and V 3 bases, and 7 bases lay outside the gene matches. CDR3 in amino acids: CASSSLAGALTNTGELFF. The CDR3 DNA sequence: TGTGCCAGCAGCTCACTAGCGGGAGCTCTCACGAACACCGGGGAGCTGTTTTTT.

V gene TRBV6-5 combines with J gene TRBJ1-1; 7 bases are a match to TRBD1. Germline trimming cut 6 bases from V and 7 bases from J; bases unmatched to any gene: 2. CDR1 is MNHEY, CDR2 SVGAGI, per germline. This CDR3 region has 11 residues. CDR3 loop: CASSTGVEAFF. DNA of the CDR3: TGTGCCAGCAGCACAGGGGTTGAAGCTTTCTTT.

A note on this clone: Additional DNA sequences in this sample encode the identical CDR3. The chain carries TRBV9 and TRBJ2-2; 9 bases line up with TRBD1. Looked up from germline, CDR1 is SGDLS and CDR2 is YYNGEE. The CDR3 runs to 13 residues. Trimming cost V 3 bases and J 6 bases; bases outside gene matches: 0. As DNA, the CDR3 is TGTGCCAGCAGCGGACAGGGGGCCGGGGAGCTGTTTTTT. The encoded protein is CASSGQGAGELFF.

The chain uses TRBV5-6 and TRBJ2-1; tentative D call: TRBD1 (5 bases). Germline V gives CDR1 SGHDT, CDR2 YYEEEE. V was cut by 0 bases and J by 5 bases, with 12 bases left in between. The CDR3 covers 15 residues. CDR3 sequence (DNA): TGTGCCAGCAGCTTGGTGGGGCTCAAAAACAATGAGCAGTTCTTC. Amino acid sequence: CASSLVGLKNNEQFF.

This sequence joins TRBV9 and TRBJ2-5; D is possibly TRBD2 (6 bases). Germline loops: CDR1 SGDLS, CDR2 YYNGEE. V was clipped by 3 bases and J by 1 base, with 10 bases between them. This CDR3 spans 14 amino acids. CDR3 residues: CASSGRDSQETQYF. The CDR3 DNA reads TGTGCCAGCAGCGGGCGGGACTCCCAAGAGACCCAGTACTTC.

CDR3 nucleotide sequence: TGCGCCAGCAGACCGGGACTAGCGGGAGACAATGAGCAGTTCTTC. This sequence encodes CASRPGLAGDNEQFF. The V call is TRBV4-3, the J call TRBJ2-1; 14 nucleotides match TRBD2. Germline CDR1 reads LGHNA; CDR2 reads YSLEER. The CDR3 covers 15 residues. V was pared by 6 bases and J by 5 bases, with 3 bases of the junction left unmatched.

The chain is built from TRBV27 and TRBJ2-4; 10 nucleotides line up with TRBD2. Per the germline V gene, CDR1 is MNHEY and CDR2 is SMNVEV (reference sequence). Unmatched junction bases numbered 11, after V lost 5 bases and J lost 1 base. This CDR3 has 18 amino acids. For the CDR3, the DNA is TGTGCCAGCAGTCCCCGGTCTAGCGGGAGTGGGGCCAAAAACATTCAGTACTTC. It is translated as CASSPRSSGSGAKNIQYF.

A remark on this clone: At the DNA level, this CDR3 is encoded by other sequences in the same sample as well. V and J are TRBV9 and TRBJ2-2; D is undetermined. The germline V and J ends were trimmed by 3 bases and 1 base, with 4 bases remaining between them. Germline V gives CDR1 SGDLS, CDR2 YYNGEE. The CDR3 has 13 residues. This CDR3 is CASSAVNTGELFF. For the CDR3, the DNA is TGTGCCAGCAGCGCAGTGAACACCGGGGAGCTGTTTTTT.